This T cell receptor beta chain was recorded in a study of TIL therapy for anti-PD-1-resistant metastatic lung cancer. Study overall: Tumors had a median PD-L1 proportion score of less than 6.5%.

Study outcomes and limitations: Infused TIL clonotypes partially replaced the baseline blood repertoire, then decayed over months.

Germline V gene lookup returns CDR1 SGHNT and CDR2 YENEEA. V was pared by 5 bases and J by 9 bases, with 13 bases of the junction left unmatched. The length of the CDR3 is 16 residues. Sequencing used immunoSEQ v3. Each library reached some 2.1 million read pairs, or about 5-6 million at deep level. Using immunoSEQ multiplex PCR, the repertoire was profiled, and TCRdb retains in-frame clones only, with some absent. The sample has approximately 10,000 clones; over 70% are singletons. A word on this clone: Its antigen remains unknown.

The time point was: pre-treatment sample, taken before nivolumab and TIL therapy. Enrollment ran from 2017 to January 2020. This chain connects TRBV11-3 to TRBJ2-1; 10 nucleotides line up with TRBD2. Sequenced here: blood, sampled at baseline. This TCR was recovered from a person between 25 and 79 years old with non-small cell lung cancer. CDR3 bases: TGTGCCAGCAGCCCCAGAGAGAGCGGGAGGGGTACTGAGCAGTTCTTC. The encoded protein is CASSPRESGRGTEQFF. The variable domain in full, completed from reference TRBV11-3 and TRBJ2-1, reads EAGVVQSPRYKIIEKKQPVAFWCNPISGHNTLYWYLQNLGQGPELLIRYENEEAVDDSQLPKDRFSAERLKGVDSTLKIQPAELGDSAVYLCASSPRESGRGTEQFFGPGTRLTVL.